The sequence of this T cell receptor beta chain was determined in a study of T cell responses to AZD1222 COVID-19 vaccine. General study findings and limits: Baseline serostatus was positive in only a handful of AZD1222 recipients.

Germline V gene sequence: CDR1 MNHEY, CDR2 SVGAGI. There are 14 residues in the CDR3. Unmatched junction bases numbered 4, after V lost 7 bases and J lost 2 bases. Regarding this clone: Its antigen is as yet unknown.

Repertoires were generated with immunoSEQ multiplex PCR, while TCRdb's copy carries only in-frame clones and drops some. The table records 120,000 or so clones, around 90% of them present only once. This chain connects TRBV6-5 to TRBJ1-3; 8 bases match TRBD1. Sequencing was performed on peripheral blood, taken on day 0 of AZD1222 vaccination. This sequence originates from an adult in good health. CDR3 sequence (DNA): TGTGCCAGCAATCTGGACAGGGCTGGAAACACCATATATTTT. As protein: CASNLDRAGNTIYF.